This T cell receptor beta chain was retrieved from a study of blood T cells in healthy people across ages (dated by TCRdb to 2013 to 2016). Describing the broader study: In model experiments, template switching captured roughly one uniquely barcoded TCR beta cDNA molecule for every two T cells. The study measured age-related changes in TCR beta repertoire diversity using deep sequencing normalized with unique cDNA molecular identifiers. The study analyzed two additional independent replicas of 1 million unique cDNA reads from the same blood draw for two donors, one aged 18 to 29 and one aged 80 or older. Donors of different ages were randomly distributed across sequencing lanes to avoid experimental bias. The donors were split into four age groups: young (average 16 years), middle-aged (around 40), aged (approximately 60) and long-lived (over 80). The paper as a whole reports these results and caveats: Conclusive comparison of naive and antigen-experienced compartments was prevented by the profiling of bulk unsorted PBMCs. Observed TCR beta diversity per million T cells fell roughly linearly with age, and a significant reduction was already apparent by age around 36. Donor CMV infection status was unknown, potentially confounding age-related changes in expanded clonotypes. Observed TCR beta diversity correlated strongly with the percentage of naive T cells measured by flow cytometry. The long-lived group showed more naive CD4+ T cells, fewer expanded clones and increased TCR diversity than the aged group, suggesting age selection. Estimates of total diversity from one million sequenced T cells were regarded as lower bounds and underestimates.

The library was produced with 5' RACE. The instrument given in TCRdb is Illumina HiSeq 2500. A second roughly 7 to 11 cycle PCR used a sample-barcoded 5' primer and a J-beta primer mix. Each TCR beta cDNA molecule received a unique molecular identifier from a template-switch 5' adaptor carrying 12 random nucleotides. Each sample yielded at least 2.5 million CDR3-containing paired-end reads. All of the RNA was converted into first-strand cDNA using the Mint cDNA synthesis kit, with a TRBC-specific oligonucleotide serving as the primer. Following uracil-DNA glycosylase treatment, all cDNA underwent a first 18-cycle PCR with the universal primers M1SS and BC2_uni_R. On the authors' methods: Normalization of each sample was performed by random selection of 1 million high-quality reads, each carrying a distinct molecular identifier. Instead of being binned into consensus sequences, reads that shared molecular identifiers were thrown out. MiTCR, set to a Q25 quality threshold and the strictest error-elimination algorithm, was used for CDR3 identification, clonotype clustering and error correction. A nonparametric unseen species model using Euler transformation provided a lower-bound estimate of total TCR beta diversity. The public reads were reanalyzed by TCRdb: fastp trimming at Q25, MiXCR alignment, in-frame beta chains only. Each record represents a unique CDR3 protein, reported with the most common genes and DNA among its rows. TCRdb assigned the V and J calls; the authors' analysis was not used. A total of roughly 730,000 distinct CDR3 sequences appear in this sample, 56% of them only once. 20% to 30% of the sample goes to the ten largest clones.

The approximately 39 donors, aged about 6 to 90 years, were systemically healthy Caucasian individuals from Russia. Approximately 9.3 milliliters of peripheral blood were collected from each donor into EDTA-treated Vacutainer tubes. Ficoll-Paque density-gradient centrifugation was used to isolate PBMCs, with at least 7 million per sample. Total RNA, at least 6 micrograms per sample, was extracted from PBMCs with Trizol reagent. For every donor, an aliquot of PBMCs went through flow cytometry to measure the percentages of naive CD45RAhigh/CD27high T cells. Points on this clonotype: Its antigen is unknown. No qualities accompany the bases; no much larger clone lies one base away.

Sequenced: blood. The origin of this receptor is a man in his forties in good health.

Here the CDR3 is given as CATSDPGLAGDTQETQYF. In nucleotides, the sequence is TGTGCCACCAGTGATCCCGGACTAGCGGGGGACACCCAAGAGACCCAGTACTTC. Recombination linked TRBV24-1 to TRBJ2-5, with 13 bases aligning to TRBD2. CDR1 is given as KGHDR and CDR2 as SFDVKD, both from the germline V gene. Measured from the cysteine to the phenylalanine, the CDR3 is 18 residues long. Here the CDR3 DNA is all that survives: 54 bases in frame from base 1. For this chain, trimming is 3 bases at the V end and 1 base at the J end, and the number of junction bases without a gene match is 7.